The sequence of this T cell receptor beta chain was determined in a study of T cells in Graves' hyperthyroidism and ophthalmopathy. Study summary: The blood sample was taken at first diagnosis, before treatment began.

A word on this clonotype: What it binds is unknown.

There were TCR beta CDR3 regions amplified from RNA transcripts. Initially, a first-round RT-PCR of the TCR CDR3 employed the HTBI primer set. TCRdb recomputed calls from the multiplex PCR reads with MiXCR, one row per CDR3 protein. The data show about 520,000 distinct CDR3 sequences, approximately 25% seen once. Overall study results and limits: Blood also carried most thyroid clonotypes expanded above 0.001.

With V trimmed by 1 base and J by 4 bases, 7 bases remained unmatched. CDR3 length: 16 amino acids. The germline gives CDR1 MNHNS, CDR2 SASEGT. The J gene is TRBJ2-5, the V gene TRBV6-1; TRBD2 matches at 9 bases. The sequence was obtained from a woman aged 25 to 39 with Graves' ophthalmopathy. What was sequenced was blood. CDR3 DNA sequence: TGTGCCAGCAGTGAAGAGGCGGGGGGGAGAGGAGAGACCCAGTACTTC. It is translated as CASSEEAGGRGETQYF.